This record covers a single T cell receptor beta chain. At one end the junction does not follow the germline gene, possibly because of a read error. Germline assignment: CDR1 SEHNR and CDR2 FQNEAQ (reference sequence). CDR3 length: 14 amino acids. This sample is part of a study of cytomegalovirus exposure and HLA in healthy donors. PCR used 60 Vbeta primers and 13 Jbeta primers. Clones were read by immunoSEQ multiplex PCR, and TCRdb kept only the in-frame ones, dropping some. The sample includes under 250,000 clones, around 81% seen only once; the top ten take roughly 10%. This chain uses TRBV7-9 with TRBJ2-7; weak D call: TRBD2 (5 bases). This TCR was sampled from a woman aged 50 to 60 in good health and CMV-seropositive. Material for sequencing was PBMCs. CDR3: CSSSFGGRNYEQYF. The CDR3 DNA follows: TGTTCCAGCAGCTTCGGAGGCAGGAATTACGAGCAGTACTTC.